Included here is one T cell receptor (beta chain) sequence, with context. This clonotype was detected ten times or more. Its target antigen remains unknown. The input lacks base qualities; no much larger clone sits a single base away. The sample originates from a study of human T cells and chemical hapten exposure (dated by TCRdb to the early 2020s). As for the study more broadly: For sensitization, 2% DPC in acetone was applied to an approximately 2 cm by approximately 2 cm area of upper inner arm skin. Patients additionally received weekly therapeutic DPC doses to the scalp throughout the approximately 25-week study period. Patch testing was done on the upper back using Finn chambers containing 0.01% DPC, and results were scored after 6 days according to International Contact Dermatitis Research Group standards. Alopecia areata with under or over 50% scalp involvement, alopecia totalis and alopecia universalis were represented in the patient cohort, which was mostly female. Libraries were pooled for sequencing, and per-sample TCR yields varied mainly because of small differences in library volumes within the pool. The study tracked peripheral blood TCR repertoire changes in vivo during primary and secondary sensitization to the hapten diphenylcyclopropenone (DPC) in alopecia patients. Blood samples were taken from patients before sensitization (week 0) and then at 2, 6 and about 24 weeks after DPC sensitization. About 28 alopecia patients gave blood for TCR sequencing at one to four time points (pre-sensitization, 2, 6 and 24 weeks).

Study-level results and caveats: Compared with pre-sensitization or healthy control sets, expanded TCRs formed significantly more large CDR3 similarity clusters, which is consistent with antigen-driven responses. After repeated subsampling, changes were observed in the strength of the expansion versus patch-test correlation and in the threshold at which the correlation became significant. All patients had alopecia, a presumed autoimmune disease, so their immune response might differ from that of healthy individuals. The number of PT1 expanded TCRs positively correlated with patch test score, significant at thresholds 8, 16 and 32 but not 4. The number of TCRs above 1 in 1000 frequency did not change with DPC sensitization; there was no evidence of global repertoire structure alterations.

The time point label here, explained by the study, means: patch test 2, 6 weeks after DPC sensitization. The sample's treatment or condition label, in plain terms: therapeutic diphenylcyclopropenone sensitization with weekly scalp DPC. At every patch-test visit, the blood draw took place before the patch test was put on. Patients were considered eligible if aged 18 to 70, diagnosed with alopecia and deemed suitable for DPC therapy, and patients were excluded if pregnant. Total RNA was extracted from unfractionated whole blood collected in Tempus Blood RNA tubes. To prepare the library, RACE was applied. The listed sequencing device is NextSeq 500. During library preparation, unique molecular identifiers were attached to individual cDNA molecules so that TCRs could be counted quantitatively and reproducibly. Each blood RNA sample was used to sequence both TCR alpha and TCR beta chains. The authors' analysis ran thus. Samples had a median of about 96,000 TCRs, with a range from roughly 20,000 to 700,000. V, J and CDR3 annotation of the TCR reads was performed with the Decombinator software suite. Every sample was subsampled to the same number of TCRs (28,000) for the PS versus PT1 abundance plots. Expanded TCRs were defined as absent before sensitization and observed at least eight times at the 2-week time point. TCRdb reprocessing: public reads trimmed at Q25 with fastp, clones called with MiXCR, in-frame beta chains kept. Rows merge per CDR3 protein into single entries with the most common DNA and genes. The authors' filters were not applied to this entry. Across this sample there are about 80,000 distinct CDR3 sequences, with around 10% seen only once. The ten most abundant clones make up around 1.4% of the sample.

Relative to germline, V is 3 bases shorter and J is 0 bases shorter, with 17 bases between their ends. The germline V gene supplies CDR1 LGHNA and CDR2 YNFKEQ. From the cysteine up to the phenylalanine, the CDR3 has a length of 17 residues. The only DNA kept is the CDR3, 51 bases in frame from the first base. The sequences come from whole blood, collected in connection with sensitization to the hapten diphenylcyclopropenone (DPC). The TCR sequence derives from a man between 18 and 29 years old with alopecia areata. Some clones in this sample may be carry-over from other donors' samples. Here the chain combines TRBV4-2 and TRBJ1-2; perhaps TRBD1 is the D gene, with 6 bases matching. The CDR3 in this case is CASSHTGLTTSNYGYTF. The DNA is TGTGCCAGCAGCCATACAGGGCTCACTACTTCTAACTATGGCTACACCTTC.